The clone carrying this T cell receptor beta chain has only a few counts. Its antigen is undetermined. The data were taken from a study of response to subunit inactivated influenza vaccine. Findings and limits, study-wide: That few new T cells are recruited by each seasonal influenza vaccination was the authors' suggestion.

CDR3 size: 14 residues. Germline V lookup: CDR1 ENHRY, CDR2 SYGVKD. Trimming shortened V by 6 bases and J by 3 bases, and 11 bases separated the two germline ends. TCRdb recomputed calls from the RT-PCR reads with MiXCR, one row per CDR3 protein. The sample contains under 550,000 distinct CDR3 sequences, roughly 8.2% of which appear only once. The rearrangement uses TRBV10-3 and TRBJ2-2, with D unclear. The input for sequencing was PBMCs from blood, taken about 23 months after vaccination. This clonotype was sampled from a man aged 50 to 69 who received an inactivated influenza vaccine. The CDR3 sequence is CAIRAKGDTGELFF. The CDR3 DNA reads TGTGCCATCAGGGCTAAAGGAGACACCGGGGAGCTGTTTTTT.